This T cell receptor (beta chain) was recorded in a study of T cell changes during pregnancy in multiple sclerosis. TCRdb's table, derived via immunoSEQ multiplex PCR, lists solely in-frame clones and lacks some. In the table there are roughly 20,000 clones, 80% to 90% of which are singletons. Germline assignment: CDR1 SEHNR and CDR2 FQNEAQ (reference sequence). V was cut by 5 bases and J by 3 bases, with 21 bases left in between. CDR3 length: 17 residues. Sequences were derived from CD8+ T cells from peripheral blood mononuclear cells, sampled in the second trimester of pregnancy. The chain is built from TRBV7-9 and TRBJ2-3; D perhaps matches TRBD2 (6 bases). The source of this sequence is a female donor in good health, enrolled as a control in a pregnancy study. This CDR3 reads CASSDVSSGAGTDTQYF. The CDR3 region has the DNA TGTGCCAGCAGCGACGTATCGTCGGGCGCGGGGACAGATACGCAGTATTTT.